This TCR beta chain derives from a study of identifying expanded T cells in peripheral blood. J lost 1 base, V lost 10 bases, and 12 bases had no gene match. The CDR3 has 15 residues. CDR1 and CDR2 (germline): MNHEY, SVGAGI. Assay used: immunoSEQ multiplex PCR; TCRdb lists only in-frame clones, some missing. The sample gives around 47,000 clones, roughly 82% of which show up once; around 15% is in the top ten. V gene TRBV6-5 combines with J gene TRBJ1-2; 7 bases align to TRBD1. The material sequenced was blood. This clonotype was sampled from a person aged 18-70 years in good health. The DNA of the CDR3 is TGTGCCACCCGTCCAGGGGGGCATTATAACTATGGCTACACCTTC. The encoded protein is CATRPGGHYNYGYTF.